What follows describes a single T cell receptor beta chain. Trimming cost V 3 bases and J 4 bases, with 13 bases left between them. The CDR3 is 15 residues long. Germline CDR1 and CDR2: KGHDR and SFDVKD. Authors' methods: Counts of nucleated cells, estimated from reference gene primer amplification, were obtained. The data were produced by immunoSEQ multiplex PCR, yet TCRdb's version contains in-frame clones alone and is incomplete. The V and J calls and the clone size are those of that table, but D and trimming were determined from the DNA. This sample yields some 45,000 clones, of which roughly 90% are seen a single time; 2% to 2.5% belongs to the top ten. These data come from a study of blood T cell repertoires in COVID-19.

Sequencing was done on a sample of peripheral blood. J is TRBJ2-3 and V is TRBV24-1; TRBD1 is a possible D gene (6 bases). The sequence derives from a human donor in a cohort sampled during active COVID-19. The CDR3, as DNA: TGTGCCACCAGTGATCCCCAGGGGTCAGCAGATACGCAGTATTTT. Its protein product is CATSDPQGSADTQYF.